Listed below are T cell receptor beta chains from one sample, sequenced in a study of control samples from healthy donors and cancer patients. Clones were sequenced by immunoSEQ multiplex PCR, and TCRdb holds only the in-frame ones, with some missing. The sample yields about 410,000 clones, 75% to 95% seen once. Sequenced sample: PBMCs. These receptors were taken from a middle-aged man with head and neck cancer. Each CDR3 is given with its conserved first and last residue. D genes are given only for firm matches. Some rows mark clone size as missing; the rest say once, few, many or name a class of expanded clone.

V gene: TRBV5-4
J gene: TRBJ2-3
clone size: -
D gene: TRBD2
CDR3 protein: CASSARAPTSGGPDTQYF
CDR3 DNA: TGTGCCAGCAGCGCTAGGGCCCCGACTAGCGGGGGGCCAGATACGCAGTATTTT

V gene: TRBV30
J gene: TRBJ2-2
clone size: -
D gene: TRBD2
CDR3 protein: CARSLAGGGAGELFF
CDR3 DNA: TGTGCCCGCTCATTGGCGGGAGGAGGGGCCGGGGAGCTGTTTTTT

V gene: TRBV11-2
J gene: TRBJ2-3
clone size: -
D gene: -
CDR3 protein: CASSPLGVTDTQYF
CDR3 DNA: TGTGCCAGCAGCCCCCTCGGGGTCACAGATACGCAGTATTTT

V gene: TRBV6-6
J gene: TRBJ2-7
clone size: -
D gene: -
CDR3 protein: CASSPDSFGRSSYEQYF
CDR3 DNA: TGTGCCAGCAGTCCCGATTCATTCGGGAGAAGCTCCTACGAGCAGTACTTC

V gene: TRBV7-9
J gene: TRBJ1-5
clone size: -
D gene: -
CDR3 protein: CASSLYGDQPQHF
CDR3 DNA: TGTGCCAGCAGCTTATATGGGGATCAGCCCCAGCATTTT

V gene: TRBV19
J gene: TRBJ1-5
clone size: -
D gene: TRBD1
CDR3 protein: CASSLGQGRDQPQHF
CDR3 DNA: TGTGCCAGTAGTCTCGGACAGGGCCGGGATCAGCCCCAGCATTTT

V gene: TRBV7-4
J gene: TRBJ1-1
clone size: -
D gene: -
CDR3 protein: CASTPRVELNTEAFF
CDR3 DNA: TGTGCCAGCACTCCCAGAGTGGAGTTGAACACTGAAGCTTTCTTT

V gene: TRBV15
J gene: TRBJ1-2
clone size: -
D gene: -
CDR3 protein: CATSESQYGYTF
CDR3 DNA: TGTGCCACCAGCGAATCACAGTATGGCTACACCTTC

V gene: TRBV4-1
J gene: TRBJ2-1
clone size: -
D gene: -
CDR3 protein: CASSPRQAAYNEQFF
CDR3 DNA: TGCGCCAGCAGCCCGCGGCAGGCTGCGTACAATGAGCAGTTCTTC

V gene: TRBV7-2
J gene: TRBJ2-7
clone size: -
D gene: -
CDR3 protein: CASSLAQRAYEQYF
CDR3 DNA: TGTGCCAGCAGCTTAGCGCAGCGCGCCTACGAGCAGTACTTC

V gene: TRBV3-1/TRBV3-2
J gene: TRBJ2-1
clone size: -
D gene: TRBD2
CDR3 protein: CASSQAPSGQQFF
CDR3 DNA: TGTGCCAGCAGCCAAGCCCCTAGCGGACAGCAGTTCTTC

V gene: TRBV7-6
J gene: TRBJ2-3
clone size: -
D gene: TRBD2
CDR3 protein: CASSWTSGSGTDTQYF
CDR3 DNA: TGTGCCAGCAGCTGGACTAGCGGGAGTGGGACAGATACGCAGTATTTT

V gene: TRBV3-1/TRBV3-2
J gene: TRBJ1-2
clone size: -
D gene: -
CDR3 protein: CASSQEGGSYGYTF
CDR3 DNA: TGTGCCAGCAGCCAAGAGGGGGGTTCCTATGGCTACACCTTC

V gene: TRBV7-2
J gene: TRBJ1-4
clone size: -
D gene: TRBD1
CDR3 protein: CASSPQTGGWEKLFF
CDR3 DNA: TGTGCCAGCAGTCCGCAGACAGGGGGCTGGGAAAAACTGTTTTTT

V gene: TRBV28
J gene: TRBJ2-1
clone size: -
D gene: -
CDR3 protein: CASSFSRHSNEQFF
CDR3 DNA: TGTGCCAGCAGTTTCAGCCGACACAGCAATGAGCAGTTCTTC

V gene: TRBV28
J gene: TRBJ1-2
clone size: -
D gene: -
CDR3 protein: CASSSRGLNYGYTF
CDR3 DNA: TGTGCCAGCAGTTCCCGCGGACTGAACTATGGCTACACCTTC

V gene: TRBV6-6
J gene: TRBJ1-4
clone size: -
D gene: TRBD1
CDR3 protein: CASSRLRDRAEKLFF
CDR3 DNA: TGTGCCAGCAGCCGCCTTCGGGACAGGGCTGAAAAACTGTTTTTT

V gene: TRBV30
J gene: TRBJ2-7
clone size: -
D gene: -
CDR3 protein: CAWKSDLRAYEQYF
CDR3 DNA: TGTGCCTGGAAGAGCGACCTTCGGGCCTACGAGCAGTACTTC

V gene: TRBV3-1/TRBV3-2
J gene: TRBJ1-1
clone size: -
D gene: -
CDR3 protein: CASSLRQPYTEAFF
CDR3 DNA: TGTGCCAGCAGCCTGCGACAGCCATATACTGAAGCTTTCTTT

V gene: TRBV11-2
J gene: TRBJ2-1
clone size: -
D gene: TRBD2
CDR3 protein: CASSFGLGVLEQFF
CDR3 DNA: TGTGCCAGCAGCTTCGGACTAGGTGTCCTTGAGCAGTTCTTC

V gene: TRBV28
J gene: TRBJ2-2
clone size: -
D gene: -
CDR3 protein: CASSLMAVATGELFF
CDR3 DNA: TGTGCCAGCAGCCTCATGGCGGTTGCCACCGGGGAGCTGTTTTTT

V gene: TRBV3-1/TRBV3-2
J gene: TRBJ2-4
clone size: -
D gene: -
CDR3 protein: CASSQGQIQYF
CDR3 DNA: TGTGCCAGCAGCCAAGGGCAGATTCAGTACTTC

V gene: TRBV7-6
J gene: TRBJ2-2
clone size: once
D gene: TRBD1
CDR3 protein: CASSLDRGQNGELFF
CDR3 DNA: TGTGCCAGCAGCTTAGACAGGGGGCAGAACGGGGAGCTGTTTTTT

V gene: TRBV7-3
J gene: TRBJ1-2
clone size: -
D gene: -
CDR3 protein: CASSWGPPYNYGYTF
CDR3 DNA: TGTGCCAGCAGCTGGGGTCCTCCTTATAACTATGGCTACACCTTC

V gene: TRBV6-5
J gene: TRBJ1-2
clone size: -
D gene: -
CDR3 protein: CASSRGGRDGDGYTF
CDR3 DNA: TGTGCCAGCAGCCGAGGGGGTAGGGACGGCGATGGCTACACCTTC

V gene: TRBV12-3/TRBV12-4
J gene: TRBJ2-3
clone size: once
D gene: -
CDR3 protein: CASSFEGPDTQYF
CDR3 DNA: TGTGCCAGCAGTTTTGAGGGTCCGGATACGCAGTATTTT

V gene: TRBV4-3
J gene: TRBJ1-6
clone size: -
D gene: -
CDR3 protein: CASSLNDRGSPLHF
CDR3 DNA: TGCGCCAGCAGCCTTAATGATCGGGGTTCACCCCTCCACTTT

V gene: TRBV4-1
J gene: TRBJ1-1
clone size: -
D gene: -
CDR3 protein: CASSLKRETEAFF
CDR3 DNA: TGCGCCAGCAGCCTCAAAAGGGAAACTGAAGCTTTCTTT

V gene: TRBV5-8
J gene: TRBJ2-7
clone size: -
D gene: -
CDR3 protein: CASSPRLSIYEQYF
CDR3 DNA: TGTGCCAGCAGCCCGAGACTAAGCATCTACGAGCAGTACTTC

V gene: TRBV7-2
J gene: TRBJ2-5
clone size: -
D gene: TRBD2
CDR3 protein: CASSLGLAGQSPQRYF
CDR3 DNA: TGTGCCAGCAGCTTAGGACTAGCGGGACAGTCCCCCCAGCGGTACTTC

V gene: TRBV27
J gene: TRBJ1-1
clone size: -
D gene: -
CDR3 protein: CASRTGNTEAFF
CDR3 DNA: TGTGCCAGCAGGACAGGGAACACTGAAGCTTTCTTT

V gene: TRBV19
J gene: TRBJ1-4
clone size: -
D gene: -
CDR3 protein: CASSRQIDEKLFF
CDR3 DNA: TGTGCCAGTAGTAGGCAGATCGATGAAAAACTGTTTTTT

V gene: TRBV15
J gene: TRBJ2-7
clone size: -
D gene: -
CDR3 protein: CATSRTGPYEQYF
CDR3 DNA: TGTGCCACCAGCAGAACCGGGCCCTACGAGCAGTACTTC

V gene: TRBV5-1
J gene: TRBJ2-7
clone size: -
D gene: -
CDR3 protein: CASSSTGTSYEQYF
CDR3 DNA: TGCGCCAGCAGCTCAACCGGGACTTCCTACGAGCAGTACTTC

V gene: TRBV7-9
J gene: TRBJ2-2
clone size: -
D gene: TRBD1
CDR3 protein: CASSPTGGARTGELFF
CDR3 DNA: TGTGCCAGCAGCCCAACAGGGGGCGCAAGGACCGGGGAGCTGTTTTTT

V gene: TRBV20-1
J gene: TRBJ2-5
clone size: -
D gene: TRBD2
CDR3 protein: CSASLLAGRETQYF
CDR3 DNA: TGCAGTGCTAGTCTCCTAGCGGGGCGAGAGACCCAGTACTTC

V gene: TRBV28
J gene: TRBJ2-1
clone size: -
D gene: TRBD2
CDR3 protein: CASSLLAGEYNEQFF
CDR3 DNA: TGTGCCAGCAGCCTACTAGCGGGAGAGTACAATGAGCAGTTCTTC

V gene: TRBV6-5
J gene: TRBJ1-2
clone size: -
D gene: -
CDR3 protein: CASSSDGYGYTF
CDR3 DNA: TGTGCCAGCAGTAGCGACGGATATGGCTACACCTTC

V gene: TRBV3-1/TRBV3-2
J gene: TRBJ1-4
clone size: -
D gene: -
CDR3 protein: CASSPLGTLAANEKLFF
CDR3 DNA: TGTGCCAGCAGCCCCCTGGGGACGCTTGCTGCTAATGAAAAACTGTTTTTT